The rows below give T cell receptor beta chains drawn from one sample of a study of T-cell reconstitution after alpha-beta-depleted transplantation in children. TCRdb re-called the PCR reads through MiXCR, storing one row per CDR3 protein. The sample carries about 300,000 distinct CDR3 sequences, over 9% recorded once. Sequences were derived from PBMCs, sampled before TCRalphabeta/CD19-depleted stem cell transplant. The receptor source for this set is a boy under two years old with acute myeloid leukemia, due to receive a stem cell transplant. CDR3s include the opening cysteine and the closing phenylalanine or tryptophan. D genes are given only for firm matches. Clone size appears in some rows only: once, few, many, or a class for an expanded clone.

>TRBJ1-1|-|many|TRBV28
TGTGCCAGCAGTTTAAACCCTCAGGGGAACACTGAAGCTTTCTTT
CASSLNPQGNTEAFF
>TRBJ2-7|TRBD2|many|TRBV12-3/TRBV12-4
TGTGCCAGCAGTTTGGGCGGGAGATTGTTCGGGGAGCAGTACTTC
CASSLGGRLFGEQYF
>TRBJ2-1|TRBD2|few|TRBV11-3
TGTGCCAGCAGCTCTAGGACTAGCGGGAGCGTCGTCAATGAGCAGTTCTTC
CASSSRTSGSVVNEQFF
>TRBJ2-7|-|many|TRBV10-3
TGTGCCATCGGGGGTGTGGTAGAGTCTCACGAGCAGTACTTC
CAIGGVVESHEQYF
>TRBJ2-6|TRBD1|many|TRBV6-1
TGTGCCAGCAGCCGCAGGGGGCGAGGGGCCAACGTCCTGACTTTC
CASSRRGRGANVLTF
>TRBJ2-7|-|few|TRBV6-1
TGTGCCAGCAGTGAATCTGTAACCTACGAGCAGTACTTC
CASSESVTYEQYF
>TRBJ2-3|TRBD1|many|TRBV6-5
TGTGCCAGCAGTTCCCGAGACAGGGTAACAGATACGCAGTATTTT
CASSSRDRVTDTQYF
>TRBJ2-2|TRBD2|many|TRBV7-8
TGTGCCAGCAGCCCTAGCCGGGGACTAGCGCTTAGGGGCACCGGGGAGCTGTTTTTT
CASSPSRGLALRGTGELFF
>TRBJ1-1|-|many|TRBV25-1
TGTGCCAGCATAGGACTTGAAGCTTTCTTT
CASIGLEAFF
>TRBJ2-3|-|many|TRBV20-1
TGCAGTGCTGAGGGCGGGGTTGATACGCAGTATTTT
CSAEGGVDTQYF
>TRBJ2-7|-|many|TRBV6-5
TGTGCCAGCAGTTACCGGACGGCGAGCTCCTACGAGCAGTACTTC
CASSYRTASSYEQYF
>TRBJ2-7|-|many|TRBV12-3/TRBV12-4
TGTGCCAGCAGTTTTGACCAGGACTACGAGCAGTACTTC
CASSFDQDYEQYF
>TRBJ2-4|TRBD2|many|TRBV12-3/TRBV12-4
TGTGCCAGCGTAAAAGCGGGAGTTTTAAACATTCAGTACTTC
CASVKAGVLNIQYF
>TRBJ2-2|-|-|TRBV5-6
TGTGCCAGCAGCTTGGCTCGCCGGCACACGAACACCGGGGAGCTGTTTTTT
CASSLARRHTNTGELFF
>TRBJ2-5|-|-|TRBV3-1
TGTGCCAGCAAGCAAGCAGGGATTGACGAAACCCAGTACTTC
CASKQAGIDETQYF
>TRBJ1-5|TRBD1|many|TRBV4-2
TGTGCCAGCAGCCACGACGCCAGGGGGCGAGGGAATCAGCCCCAGCATTTT
CASSHDARGRGNQPQHF
>TRBJ2-7|TRBD2|-|TRBV5-5
TGTGCCAGCAGCGAGACTAGCGGGAGGGTATACGAGCAGTACTTC
CASSETSGRVYEQYF